One sample yielded the 23 T cell receptor beta chains listed below, sequenced in a study of T cell responses to AZD1222 COVID-19 vaccine. Libraries were prepared by immunoSEQ multiplex PCR; TCRdb keeps only in-frame clonotypes and omits some of them. The sample data list over 120,000 clones. The sequencing sample was made of peripheral blood. These receptors all stem from an adult in good health.

The rearrangement links TRBV19 to TRBJ2-3; possibly TRBD1 or TRBD2 for D (5 bases each). The V gene lost 8 bases and the J gene lost 3 bases, with 18 bases spanning the gap. The CDR3 sequence is 15 residues long. Per the germline V gene, CDR1 is LNHDA and CDR2 is SQIVND (reference sequence). In DNA, the CDR3 is TGTGCCAGTTCGTCGAGGGACGCCTCAACAGATACGCAGTATTTT. This sequence encodes CASSSRDASTDTQYF. Based on the CDR3 plus reference TRBV19 and TRBJ2-3, the full variable domain is DGGITQSPKYLFRKEGQNVTLSCEQNLNHDAMYWYRQDPGQGLRLIYYSQIVNDFQKGDIAEGYSVSREKKESFPLTVTSAQKNPTAFYLCASSSRDASTDTQYFGPGTRLTVL.

V and J are TRBV7-6 and TRBJ1-2, with 7 bases identical to TRBD1. This CDR3 region has 18 residues. Germline V gene sequence: CDR1 SGHVS, CDR2 FNYEAQ. V dropped 1 base and J dropped 5; count of bases not matched to a gene: 16. Written as DNA, the CDR3 is TGTGCCAGCAGCTTAGGACAGGGAATTAATTCTGCCCTTTATGGCTACACCTTC. This codes for CASSLGQGINSALYGYTF.

V and J are TRBV6-5 and TRBJ1-2; 9 bases align to TRBD1. There are 13 residues in the CDR3. V shed 6 bases and J 8 bases; nucleotides not matched to a gene: 7. Germline V gene lookup returns CDR1 MNHEY and CDR2 SVGAGI. The chain's CDR3 is CASSRDRVYGYTF. In DNA form, the CDR3 reads TGTGCCAGCAGCCGGGACAGGGTATACGGCTACACCTTC.

The J gene is TRBJ1-2, the V gene TRBV7-2; 7 positions match TRBD1. This CDR3 contains 14 residues. Germline CDR1 SGHTA, CDR2 FQGNSA. V lost 5 bases to trimming and J lost 6 bases; unmatched junction nucleotides: 9. Written as DNA, the CDR3 is TGTGCCAGCAGCACTGGACAGGAATGGAATGGCTACACCTTC. This codes for CASSTGQEWNGYTF. Combining the CDR3 with reference TRBV7-2 and TRBJ1-2 gives the whole variable domain GAGVSQSPSNKVTEKGKDVELRCDPISGHTALYWYRQSLGQGLEFLIYFQGNSAPDKSGLPSDRFSAERTGGSVSTLTIQRTQQEDSAVYLCASSTGQEWNGYTFGSGTRLTVV.

This chain links TRBV15 with TRBJ2-1, with 8 bases aligning to TRBD2. Trimming took 1 base from V and 7 from J; bases not matched to a gene: 12. The germline gives CDR1 LNHNV, CDR2 YYDKDF (reference sequence). The CDR3 extends over 17 amino acids. The CDR3 here is CATSRAPSGLGGNEQFF. The DNA of the CDR3 is TGTGCCACCAGCAGAGCCCCTTCGGGACTAGGTGGTAATGAGCAGTTCTTC.

This chain joins TRBV6-5 and TRBJ2-1; D is possibly TRBD1 (6 bases). The CDR3 contains 15 residues. Trimming shortened V by 7 bases and J by 4 bases, and 17 bases separated the two germline ends. Germline V CDR1 and CDR2: MNHEY, SVGAGI. CDR3 DNA: TGTGCCAGCACGTCAAGGACAGACCTTTACAATGAGCAGTTCTTC. Its translation: CASTSRTDLYNEQFF.

V gene TRBV14 combines with J gene TRBJ1-1; no definite D call. Germline V gene data show CDR1 as SGHDN and CDR2 as FVKESK. The CDR3 runs 17 residues. The V gene lost 1 base and the J gene lost 2 bases, with 17 bases spanning the gap. The CDR3 DNA reads TGTGCCAGCAGCCAAGTTGCACCCGGACGGAGAAACACTGAAGCTTTCTTT. This translates into CASSQVAPGRRNTEAFF.

The chain combines TRBV10-1 with TRBJ1-2, with 7 bases lining up with TRBD1. Germline loops: CDR1 WNHNN, CDR2 SYGVQD (reference sequence). This CDR3 has 13 amino acids. Losses at the gene ends were 3 bases for V and 4 bases for J; bases not matched to a gene: 2. The CDR3 spells CASSEQGSYGYTF. CDR3 DNA sequence: TGCGCCAGCAGTGAACAGGGGAGCTATGGCTACACCTTC.

This rearrangement joins TRBV7-9 to TRBJ1-1; D uncertain. The CDR3 is 12 amino acids. Trimming stripped 1 base from V and 6 bases from J, with 6 bases between. Per the germline V gene, CDR1 is SEHNR and CDR2 is FQNEAQ (reference sequence). Written as DNA, the CDR3 is TGTGCCAGCAGCTTAGTTTTCCCTGAAGCTTTCTTT. Residues: CASSLVFPEAFF.

The chain links TRBV10-3 to TRBJ2-7; perhaps TRBD1 as D (6 bases). This CDR3 comprises 14 residues. Deletions cut 4 bases from V and 2 bases from J, with 12 bases between. Germline-derived CDR1 and CDR2 are ENHRY and SYGVKD. The CDR3 sequence is CAISGQVNPYEQYF. CDR3 DNA: TGTGCCATCAGTGGACAGGTAAACCCCTACGAGCAGTACTTC.

V and J are TRBV19 and TRBJ1-3; TRBD1 is a possible D gene (6 bases). This CDR3 is 15 amino acids long. CDR1 is LNHDA, CDR2 SQIVND, per germline (reference sequence). With 7 bases removed from V and 2 bases from J, the gap between germline ends came to 15 bases. The CDR3 here is CASKEVTGTGNTIYF. The CDR3 coding sequence is TGTGCCAGTAAAGAAGTAACAGGGACTGGAAACACCATATATTTT.

The chain recombines TRBV6-1 with TRBJ1-5, with TRBD1 matching 8 bases. Germline CDR1 and CDR2: MNHNS and SASEGT. V shed 2 bases and J 4 bases; nucleotides not matched to a gene: 1. The length of the CDR3 is 14 residues. The chain's CDR3 is CASSEHRGNQPQHF. CDR3 DNA: TGTGCCAGCAGTGAACACAGGGGGAATCAGCCCCAGCATTTT.

The chain combines TRBV30 with TRBJ1-1, with TRBD1 identical over 12 bases. Germline lookup yields CDR1 GTSNPN and CDR2 SVGIG (reference sequence). Trimming cost V 2 bases and J 6 bases; bases outside gene matches: 7. The CDR3 loop spans 15 amino acids. CDR3 DNA: TGTGCCTGGAGTCCCCGCGGGACAGGGGGCTCTGAAGCTTTCTTT. This gives the protein CAWSPRGTGGSEAFF.

V gene TRBV6-6 combines with J gene TRBJ2-5, with 7 nucleotides matching TRBD1. Trimming took 2 bases from V and 4 from J; bases not matched to a gene: 7. CDR3 length equals 15 residues. CDR1 and CDR2 from the germline V gene are MNHNY and SVGAGI (reference sequence). This chain's CDR3 is CASSYGTDPRETQYF. CDR3 DNA sequence: TGTGCCAGCAGTTACGGGACAGACCCTCGAGAGACCCAGTACTTC.

As concerns this clone: Other DNA sequences in this sample translate to the same CDR3. The chain employs TRBV29-1 and TRBJ1-1, with a possible D match to TRBD1 (6 bases). This CDR3 comprises 12 residues. Trimming left V 6 bases short and J 3 bases short, with 11 bases between. Germline CDR1 is SQVTM and CDR2 is ANQGSEA. The CDR3 reads CSVDTGYTEAFF. The CDR3 bases are TGCAGCGTGGATACAGGGTACACTGAAGCTTTCTTT.

CDR3 sequence (DNA): TGCGCCAGCAGTGAGTCAGGGACTGGAAACACCATATATTTT. Residues: CASSESGTGNTIYF. This chain joins TRBV10-1 and TRBJ1-3; the D is unclear. The V and J ends lost 0 bases and 2 bases respectively, with 5 bases between them. Germline values: CDR1 WNHNN, CDR2 SYGVQD (reference sequence). The CDR3 loop spans 14 amino acids.

This chain connects TRBV10-3 to TRBJ1-5; 8 bases are a match to TRBD1. CDR1 is ENHRY and CDR2 is SYGVKD in the germline V gene. The trim removed 11 bases at V and 7 bases at J, leaving 13 bases unmatched. The CDR3 is made up of 14 amino acids. The CDR3 sequence is CASQRGQGEQPQHF. In DNA, the CDR3 is TGTGCCTCCCAGCGAGGACAGGGAGAACAGCCCCAGCATTTT.

The chain couples TRBV30 to TRBJ1-5; D remains ambiguous. Germline V gene data show CDR1 as GTSNPN and CDR2 as SVGIG (reference sequence). The CDR3 runs to 14 residues. Between the trimmed V and J ends, which lost 0 bases and 4 bases, there was a span of 10 bases. For the CDR3, the DNA is TGTGCCTGGAGTGTAGGCAGCTTAAATCAGCCCCAGCATTTT. It encodes CAWSVGSLNQPQHF.

V and J are TRBV6-1 and TRBJ2-2; 7 bases fit TRBD1. CDR1 is MNHNS, CDR2 SASEGT, per germline. There are 18 residues in the CDR3. V lost 1 base and J lost 1; bases outside the gene matches: 9. In DNA form, the CDR3 reads TGTGCCAGCAGTGAAGGGCGAAGGGGGCAGGGGAACACCGGGGAGCTGTTTTTT. It yields the protein CASSEGRRGQGNTGELFF.

V gene TRBV13 combines with J gene TRBJ2-2; unclear D gene. CDR3 length equals 17 residues. Germline V gene sequence: CDR1 PRHDT, CDR2 FYEKMQ (reference sequence). The ends were cut back, 0 bases at V and 0 bases at J, with 11 bases in the middle. The CDR3 protein is CASSLGATPANTGELFF. In DNA form, the CDR3 reads TGTGCCAGCAGCTTAGGAGCGACACCCGCGAACACCGGGGAGCTGTTTTTT.

The chain carries TRBV7-9 and TRBJ1-1; unclear D gene. Germline CDR1 SEHNR, CDR2 FQNEAQ (reference sequence). V lost 4 bases, J lost 7 bases, and 16 bases lay in between. The CDR3 loop spans 14 amino acids. CDR3 amino acids: CASSYSTPADEAFF. The CDR3 DNA reads as TGTGCCAGCAGCTATTCGACGCCAGCGGATGAAGCTTTCTTT.

The gene calls are TRBV9 and TRBJ1-2; 10 nucleotides align to TRBD1. The CDR3 spans 18 residues. Per the germline V gene, CDR1 is SGDLS and CDR2 is YYNGEE. The V gene end was trimmed by 4 bases and the J gene end by 5 bases; junction bases not matched to a gene: 17. CDR3 residues: CASSTTPTGTGVLYGYTF. The DNA for the CDR3 is TGTGCCAGCAGCACCACACCCACCGGGACAGGGGTTTTGTATGGCTACACCTTC.

The chain couples TRBV7-9 to TRBJ1-1; D is possibly TRBD1 (6 bases). The germline V and J ends were trimmed by 5 bases and 6 bases, with 13 bases remaining between them. The CDR3 spans 13 residues. Germline CDR1 reads SEHNR; CDR2 reads FQNEAQ (reference sequence). Here the CDR3 reads CASSLGGGPEAFF. The CDR3 nucleotides are TGTGCCAGCAGCCTAGGAGGGGGACCTGAAGCTTTCTTT.